This T cell receptor (beta chain) was recorded in a study of blood T cells in healthy people across ages. Study results and caveats: PBMCs were not sorted, which prevented a conclusive comparison of naive versus antigen-experienced cells.

In the case of this clonotype: The target antigen is unknown. This sequence may be a read error, since a much larger clone differs from it by one base.

The ends lost 6 bases at V and 4 bases at J; junction bases unmatched: 7. The CDR3 contains 15 residues. For the second PCR, which ran for roughly 7 to 11 cycles, a sample-barcoded 5' primer and a J-beta primer mix were used. Each cDNA molecule received a tag from a template-switch adaptor that had 12 random nucleotides. MiXCR, run by TCRdb on the 5' RACE reads, gives a single entry per CDR3 protein. This table has 590,000 or so distinct CDR3 sequences, under 30% appearing once. The origin of this receptor is an elderly woman in good health. The sequenced sample was blood. This chain joins TRBV12-3 or TRBV12-4 and TRBJ2-3; TRBD2 aligns across 10 bases. CDR3 loop: CASRTLAGGADTQYF. Written as DNA, the CDR3 is TGTGCCAGCAGAACATTAGCGGGGGGCGCAGATACGCAGTATTTT.